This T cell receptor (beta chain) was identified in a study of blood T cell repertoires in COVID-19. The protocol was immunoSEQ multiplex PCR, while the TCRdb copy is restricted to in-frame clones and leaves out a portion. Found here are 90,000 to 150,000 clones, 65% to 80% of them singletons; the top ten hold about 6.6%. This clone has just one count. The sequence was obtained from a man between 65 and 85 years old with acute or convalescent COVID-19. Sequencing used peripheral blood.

The CDR3 DNA follows: TGCGCCAGCAGCCAAGAGAGTAACAGGGGCCACAATCAGCCCCAGCATTTT. Amino acids: CASSQESNRGHNQPQHF. The rearrangement uses TRBV4-3 and TRBJ1-5; 7 bases line up with TRBD1. The ends lost 0 bases at V and 3 bases at J; junction bases unmatched: 8. Germline CDR1 is LGHNA and CDR2 is YSLEER. The CDR3 extends over 17 amino acids.